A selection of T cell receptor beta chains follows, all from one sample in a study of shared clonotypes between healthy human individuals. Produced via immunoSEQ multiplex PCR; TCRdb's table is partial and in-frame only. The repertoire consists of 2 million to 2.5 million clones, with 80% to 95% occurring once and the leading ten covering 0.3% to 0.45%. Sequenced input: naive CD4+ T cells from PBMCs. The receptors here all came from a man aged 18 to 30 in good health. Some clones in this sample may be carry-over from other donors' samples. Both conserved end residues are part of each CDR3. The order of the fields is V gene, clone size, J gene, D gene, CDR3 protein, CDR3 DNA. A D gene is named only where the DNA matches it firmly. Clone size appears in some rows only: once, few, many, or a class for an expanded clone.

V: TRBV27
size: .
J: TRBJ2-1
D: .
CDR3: CASSFVNEQFF
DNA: TGTGCCAGCAGTTTCGTGAATGAGCAGTTCTTC

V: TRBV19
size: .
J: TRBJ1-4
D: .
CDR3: CASSIRAGVEKLFF
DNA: TGTGCCAGTAGTATCCGCGCGGGGGTGGAAAAACTGTTTTTT

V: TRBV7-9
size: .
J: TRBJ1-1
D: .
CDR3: CASSKLGRQGVMNTEAFF
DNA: TGTGCCAGCAGCAAATTAGGGCGGCAGGGCGTGATGAACACTGAAGCTTTCTTT

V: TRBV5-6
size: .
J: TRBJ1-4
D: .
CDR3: CASSLYGAIEKLFF
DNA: TGTGCCAGCAGCTTGTATGGGGCAATAGAAAAACTGTTTTTT

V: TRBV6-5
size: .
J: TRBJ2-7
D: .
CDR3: CASSSPFGLQQYF
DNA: TGTGCCAGCAGTTCCCCATTTGGACTCCAGCAGTACTTC

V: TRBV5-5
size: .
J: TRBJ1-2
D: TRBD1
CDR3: CASSSRQGAGGYTF
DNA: TGTGCCAGCAGCTCCCGACAGGGGGCAGGTGGCTACACCTTC

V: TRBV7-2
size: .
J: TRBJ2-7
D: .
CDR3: CASSLGSGQSSYEQYF
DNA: TGTGCCAGCAGCTTAGGATCCGGGCAGAGCTCCTACGAGCAGTACTTC

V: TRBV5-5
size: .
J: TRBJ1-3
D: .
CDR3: CASSSRTAGNTIYF
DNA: TGTGCCAGCAGCTCTAGGACGGCTGGAAACACCATATATTTT

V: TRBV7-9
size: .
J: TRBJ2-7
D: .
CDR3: CASCTRTCYEQYF
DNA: TGTGCCAGCTGCACTCGGACCTGCTACGAGCAGTACTTC

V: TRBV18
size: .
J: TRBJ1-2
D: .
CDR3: CASSPPGGAKGYTF
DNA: TGTGCCAGCTCACCACCAGGAGGGGCTAAGGGCTACACCTTC

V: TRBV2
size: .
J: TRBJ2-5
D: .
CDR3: CASNGALDKETQYF
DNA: TGTGCCAGCAACGGAGCGTTAGACAAAGAGACCCAGTACTTC

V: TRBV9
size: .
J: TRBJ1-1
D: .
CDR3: CASSVPQEVAFF
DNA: TGTGCCAGCAGCGTACCGCAAGAGGTAGCTTTCTTT

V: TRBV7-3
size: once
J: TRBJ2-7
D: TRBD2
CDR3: CASSQGLADTYEQYF
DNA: TGTGCCAGCAGCCAAGGACTAGCGGATACCTACGAGCAGTACTTC

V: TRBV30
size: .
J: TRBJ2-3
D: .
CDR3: CAWSVRRRGTDTQYF
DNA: TGTGCCTGGAGTGTACGACGTCGGGGAACAGATACGCAGTATTTT

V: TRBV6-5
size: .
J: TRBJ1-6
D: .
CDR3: CASSYLGDSPLHF
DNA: TGTGCCAGCAGTTACCTAGGGGACTCACCCCTCCACTTT

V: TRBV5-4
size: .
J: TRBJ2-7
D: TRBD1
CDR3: CASSLASGGFYEQYF
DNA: TGTGCCAGCAGCTTGGCGTCAGGGGGCTTCTACGAGCAGTACTTC

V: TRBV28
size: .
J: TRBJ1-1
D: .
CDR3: CASTGPHGDTEAFF
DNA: TGTGCCAGCACCGGTCCACACGGTGACACTGAAGCTTTCTTT

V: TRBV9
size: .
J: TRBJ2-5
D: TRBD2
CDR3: CASSASLTSGKGSETQYF
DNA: TGTGCCAGCAGCGCCTCACTGACTAGCGGGAAGGGGTCAGAGACCCAGTACTTC

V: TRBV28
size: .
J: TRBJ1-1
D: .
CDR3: CASSPRASRTEAFF
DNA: TGTGCCAGCAGTCCCAGGGCTTCCCGCACTGAAGCTTTCTTT

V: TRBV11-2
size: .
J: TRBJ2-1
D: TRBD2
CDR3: CASSSGLAGGFFEQFF
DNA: TGTGCCAGCAGCTCGGGACTAGCGGGAGGTTTCTTTGAGCAGTTCTTC

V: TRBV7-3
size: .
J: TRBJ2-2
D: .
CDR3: CASSPHGGRNTGELFF
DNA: TGTGCCAGCAGCCCACACGGGGGAAGAAATACCGGGGAGCTGTTTTTT

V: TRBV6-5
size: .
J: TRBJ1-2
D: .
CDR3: CASRTAGAAYTF
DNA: TGTGCCAGCAGGACTGCGGGGGCCGCCTACACCTTC

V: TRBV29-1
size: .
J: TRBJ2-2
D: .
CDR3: CSVDRDNTGELFF
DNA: TGCAGCGTTGACCGGGACAACACCGGGGAGCTGTTTTTT

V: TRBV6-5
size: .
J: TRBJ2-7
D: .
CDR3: CASSRRAEQYF
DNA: TGTGCCAGCAGCCGCCGGGCCGAGCAGTACTTC

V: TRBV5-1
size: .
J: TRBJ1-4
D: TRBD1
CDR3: CASRLGQGPTNEKLFF
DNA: TGCGCCAGCAGACTGGGACAGGGGCCAACTAATGAAAAACTGTTTTTT

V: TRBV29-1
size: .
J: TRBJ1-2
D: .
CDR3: CSDRQLYGYTF
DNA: TGCAGCGATAGACAGCTATATGGCTACACCTTC

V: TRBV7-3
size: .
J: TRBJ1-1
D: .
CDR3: CASSLMANTEAFF
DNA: TGTGCCAGCAGCTTAATGGCGAACACTGAAGCTTTCTTT

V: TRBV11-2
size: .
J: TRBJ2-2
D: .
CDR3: CASSLDSGNTGELFF
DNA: TGTGCCAGCAGCTTAGATTCGGGGAACACCGGGGAGCTGTTTTTT

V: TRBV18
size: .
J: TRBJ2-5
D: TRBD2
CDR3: CASSQTLAEAQETQYF
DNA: TGTGCCAGCTCACAAACACTAGCGGAGGCCCAAGAGACCCAGTACTTC

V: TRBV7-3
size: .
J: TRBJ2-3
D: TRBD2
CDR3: CASSRTSGTDTQYF
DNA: TGTGCCAGCAGCCGGACTAGCGGCACAGATACGCAGTATTTT

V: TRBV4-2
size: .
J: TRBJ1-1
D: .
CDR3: CASSQVGVTEAFF
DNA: TGTGCCAGCAGCCAAGTGGGGGTTACTGAAGCTTTCTTT

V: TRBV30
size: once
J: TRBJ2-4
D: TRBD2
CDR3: CAWSEPSGGYIQYF
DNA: TGTGCCTGGAGCGAGCCTTCGGGGGGATACATTCAGTACTTC

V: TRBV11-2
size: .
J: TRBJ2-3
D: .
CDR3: CASSPKGTQYF
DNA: TGTGCCAGCAGCCCGAAGGGTACGCAGTATTTT

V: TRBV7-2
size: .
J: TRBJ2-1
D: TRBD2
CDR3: CASSLGVGLAVYNEQFF
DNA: TGTGCCAGCAGCTTAGGAGTGGGACTAGCCGTATACAATGAGCAGTTCTTC

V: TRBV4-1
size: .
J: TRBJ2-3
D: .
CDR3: CASSLGRDSLATDTQYF
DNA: TGCGCCAGCAGCCTGGGGAGGGACAGCCTCGCCACAGATACGCAGTATTTT

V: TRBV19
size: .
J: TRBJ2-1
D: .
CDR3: CASSRVSMAEQFF
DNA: TGTGCCAGTAGTCGTGTTAGCATGGCTGAGCAGTTCTTC

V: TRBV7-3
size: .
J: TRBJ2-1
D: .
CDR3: CASSLSSNDEQFF
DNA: TGTGCCAGCAGCTTATCCAGTAACGATGAGCAGTTCTTC

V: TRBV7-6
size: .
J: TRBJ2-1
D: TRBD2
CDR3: CASSFGGLAGYNEQFF
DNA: TGTGCCAGCAGCTTTGGGGGACTAGCGGGATACAATGAGCAGTTCTTC

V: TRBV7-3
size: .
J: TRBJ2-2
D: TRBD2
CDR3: CASSLIGGTYTGELFF
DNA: TGTGCCAGCAGCTTAATCGGGGGGACGTACACCGGGGAGCTGTTTTTT

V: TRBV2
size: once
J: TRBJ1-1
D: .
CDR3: CASIVGTVNTEAFF
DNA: TGTGCCAGCATCGTTGGGACGGTGAACACTGAAGCTTTCTTT

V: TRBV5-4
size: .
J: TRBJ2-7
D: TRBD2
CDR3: CASSPSGRSSYEQYF
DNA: TGTGCCAGCAGCCCTAGCGGGAGAAGCTCCTACGAGCAGTACTTC

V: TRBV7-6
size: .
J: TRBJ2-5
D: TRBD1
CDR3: CASWGHRGNQYF
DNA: TGTGCCAGCTGGGGTCACAGGGGTAACCAGTACTTC

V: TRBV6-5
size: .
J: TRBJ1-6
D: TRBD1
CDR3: CASRSQGTDSPLHF
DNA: TGTGCCAGCAGGTCACAGGGGACGGATTCACCCCTCCACTTT

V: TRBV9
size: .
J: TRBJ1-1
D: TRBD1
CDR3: CASSPDPGQGREAFF
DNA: TGTGCCAGCAGCCCGGACCCGGGACAGGGACGTGAAGCTTTCTTT

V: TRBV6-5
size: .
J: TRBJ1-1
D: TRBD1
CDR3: CASILGGMNTEAFF
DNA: TGTGCCAGCATCCTAGGGGGCATGAACACTGAAGCTTTCTTT

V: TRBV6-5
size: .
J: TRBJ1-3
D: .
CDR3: CASSYTFSNSGNTIYF
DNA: TGTGCCAGCAGTTACACGTTCTCTAACTCTGGAAACACCATATATTTT

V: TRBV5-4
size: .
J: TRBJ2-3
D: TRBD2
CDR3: CASSQKRAGGPTDTQYF
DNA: TGTGCCAGCAGCCAAAAGCGAGCGGGAGGGCCCACAGATACGCAGTATTTT

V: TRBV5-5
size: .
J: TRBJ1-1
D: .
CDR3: CASSVSTGLATEAFF
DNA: TGTGCCAGCAGCGTTTCAACAGGGTTGGCCACTGAAGCTTTCTTT

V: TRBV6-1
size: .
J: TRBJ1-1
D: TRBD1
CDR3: CASSEEHRGWAEAFF
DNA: TGTGCCAGCAGTGAAGAACACAGGGGTTGGGCTGAAGCTTTCTTT

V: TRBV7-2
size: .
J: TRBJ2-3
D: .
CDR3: CASSLDGGSTDTQYF
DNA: TGTGCCAGCAGCTTAGATGGCGGGAGCACAGATACGCAGTATTTT

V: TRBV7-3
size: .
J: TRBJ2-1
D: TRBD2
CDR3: CASSLGLAGVSEQFF
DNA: TGTGCCAGCAGCTTGGGACTAGCGGGAGTGTCTGAGCAGTTCTTC

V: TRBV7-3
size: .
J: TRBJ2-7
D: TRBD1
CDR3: CASSKGPGQGYEQYF
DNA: TGTGCCAGCAGCAAAGGACCGGGACAGGGCTACGAGCAGTACTTC

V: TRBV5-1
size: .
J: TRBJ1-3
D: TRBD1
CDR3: CASSQGQGGNTIYF
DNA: TGCGCCAGCAGCCAGGGACAGGGTGGAAACACCATATATTTT

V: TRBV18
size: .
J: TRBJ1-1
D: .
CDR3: CASSPSLNTEAFF
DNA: TGTGCCAGCTCTCCGTCCTTGAACACTGAAGCTTTCTTT